This TCR beta chain was retrieved from a study of beta chain features in type 1 diabetes (dated by TCRdb to about 2018). About the study as a whole: Mean age, gender distribution, total cell number and subset yield were not different between patients and healthy donors. In the study, recently diagnosed type 1 diabetes patients and matched healthy donors were compared on the TCRB repertoires of their sorted circulating CD4+ T cell subsets. A total of 107,917,701 sorted cells were examined across all samples, and the number of cells per subset was strongly correlated with RNA yield. Naive and central memory subsets were obtained from all 30 or so donors, but regulatory and stem cell-like memory subsets were isolated from only 8 patients and roughly eight healthy donors.

This clone was found a few times. It has no known antigen specificity. The input lacks base qualities; no much larger clone sits a single base away. From the cysteine up to the phenylalanine, the CDR3 has a length of 13 residues. Left in the record is the CDR3 DNA by itself, 39 bases read in frame from the first base. Ends trimmed: V by 5 bases, J by 4 bases; bases unmatched to a gene: 4. The germline V gene (reference sequence) specifies PRHDT as CDR1 and FYEKMQ as CDR2. The investigation overall reported the following: Shorter templates might be favored by PCR, yet because patient and control samples were amplified and corrected together, any such skew would affect both groups equally. Sequencing cDNA rather than genomic DNA could over-represent highly expressing activated cells, although activation and CD3 levels did not differ between groups. Naive, central memory and regulatory TCRB repertoires appeared to be more similar among patients than among healthy donors. Fewer insertions and more nucleotide deletions at VDJ recombination sites were observed in patients with type 1 diabetes, implying thymic rearrangement abnormalities. HLA sub-analyses involved small numbers of individuals, so any influence of HLA type on TCRB rearrangement remained unresolved. A moderate but significant shortening of TCRB CDR3 length was observed in type 1 diabetes patients in all four CD4+ subsets.

A single peripheral blood draw of around 0.11 L on average was collected from each donor into heparinised tubes. Using a panel that included CD45RO, CCR7, CD25, CD127, CD95 and CD27, naive, central memory, regulatory and stem cell-like memory CD4+ T cells were sorted on a BD FACSAria II. Every sorted population had a purity above 95%. PBMCs were isolated right away by Lymphoprep density gradient centrifugation and were stained directly, without culture. So that batch effects would be minimized, each experiment stained and sorted samples in pairs, pairing one healthy donor with one patient. All of the isolated RNA was reverse transcribed with the High Capacity cDNA Reverse Transcription Kit, so expressed TCRB transcripts were sequenced. Deep immunoSEQ sequencing was applied to naive, central memory and regulatory T cell samples, giving an average of about 3.4 million total reads per sample. Sorted cells were lysed in RLT buffer and RNA was extracted with DNase-treated RNeasy Micro or Mini kits, depending on cell number. To prevent cross-contamination, each cell subset was processed individually, whereas patient and healthy donor samples were processed jointly. The immunoSEQ multiplex PCR was used to amplify TCRB sequences from cDNA, yielding 87-bp fragments that span the CDR3 region. Sequencing of the amplicons was done on the Illumina HiSeq platform. The authors processed their data as follows. Synthetic template baselines were used to correct PCR bias computationally, reads within Hamming distance 2 were collapsed together, and singletons that could not be merged were discarded. Reads were aligned against IMGT to assign V, D and J genes, CDR3 length and insertions or deletions at six rearrangement sites. Within each subset, clonotype counts were normalized to the number of sorted cells before true diversity and Gini coefficients were calculated with the tcR R package. Repertoire sharing was quantified using the overlap coefficient calculated on TCRB nucleotide sequences. Out-of-frame TCRB sequences from naive cells were analyzed as a proxy for the pre-selection repertoire. This is the immuneACCESS table as TCRdb keeps it, with only in-frame sequences that have V and J called. A part of the clones is gone; compared with another copy, unresolved V genes explain less than half, and the rest is unexplained. V, J and clone size were drawn from that table, and D and trimming were deduced from the DNA. The sample table contains around 250,000 clones; only one count was recorded for roughly 13% of them. The top ten hold about 0.027% of the sample.

The chain was built from TRBV13 and TRBJ1-2, with 7 junctional bases fitting TRBD1. The sample was naive CD4+ T cells from blood. The label giving this sample's cell subset or site can be read as: true naive CD4+ T cells. This receptor was taken from a middle-aged woman in good health. The bases are TGTGCCAGCAGCGAGGGGGCGCGCTATGGCTACACCTTC. Its protein product is CASSEGARYGYTF.